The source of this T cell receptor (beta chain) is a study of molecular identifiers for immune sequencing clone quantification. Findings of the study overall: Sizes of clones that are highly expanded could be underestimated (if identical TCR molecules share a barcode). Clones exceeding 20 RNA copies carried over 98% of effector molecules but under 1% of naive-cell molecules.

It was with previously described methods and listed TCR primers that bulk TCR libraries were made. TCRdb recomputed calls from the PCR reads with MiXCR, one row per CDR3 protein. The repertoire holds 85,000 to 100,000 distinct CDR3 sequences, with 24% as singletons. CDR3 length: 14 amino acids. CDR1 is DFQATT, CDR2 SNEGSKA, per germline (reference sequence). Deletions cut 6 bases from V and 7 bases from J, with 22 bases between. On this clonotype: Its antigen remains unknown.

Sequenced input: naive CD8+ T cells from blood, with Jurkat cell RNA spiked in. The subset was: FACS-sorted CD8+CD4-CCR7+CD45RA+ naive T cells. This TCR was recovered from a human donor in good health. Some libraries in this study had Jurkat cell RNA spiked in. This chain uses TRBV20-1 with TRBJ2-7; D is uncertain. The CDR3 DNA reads TGCAGTGCCGCGATGTGGTCCGTGTCGGATGAGCAGTACTTC. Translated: CSAAMWSVSDEQYF.